Following are 23 T cell receptor beta chains from one sample sequenced in a study of CD8 T cells in Susac syndrome. Random hexamers were used to reverse transcribe an amount of roughly 0.5 to 1 ug RNA. TCRdb reanalysed the immunoSEQ multiplex PCR reads using MiXCR and keeps one entry per CDR3 protein. Seen here are some 260,000 distinct CDR3 sequences, more than 75% observed once, and the top ten hold around 0.12%. The specimen was CD8+ T cells from PBMCs. The source is a human donor with multiple sclerosis.

The V gene is TRBV9, the J gene TRBJ2-5; 11 nucleotides agree with TRBD2. CDR1 SGDLS and CDR2 YYNGEE come from the germline V gene. The CDR3 totals 17 residues. Trimming cost V 0 bases and J 4 bases; bases outside gene matches: 8. The CDR3 sequence is CASSVGVAGGPRETQYF. The CDR3 region has the DNA TGTGCCAGCAGCGTAGGGGTAGCGGGAGGGCCGCGAGAGACCCAGTACTTC.

The rearrangement joins TRBV28 to TRBJ2-7; TRBD1 agrees at 7 bases. After removal of 3 bases from V and 2 bases from J, the junction contained 10 bases not matched to a gene. The CDR3 consists of 16 residues. Germline assignment: CDR1 MDHEN and CDR2 SYDVKM. The CDR3 DNA reads TGTGCCAGCAGTTTTTCCCCCCGGACAGGAGCCTACGAGCAGTACTTC. This encodes CASSFSPRTGAYEQYF.

This clonotype was counted a single time. At one of its ends the junction is not consistent with the germline gene, which may arise from a read error. The chain joins TRBV14 to TRBJ2-3, with unresolved D. The CDR3 length is 15 residues. The germline gives CDR1 SGHDN, CDR2 FVKESK. The CDR3 here is CASSQGATSTDTQYF. As DNA, the CDR3 is TGTGCCAGCAGTCAAGGTGCGACCTCCACAGATACGCAGTATTTT.

This chain links TRBV15 with TRBJ2-7, with a possible D match to TRBD2 (7 bases). The CDR3 has 17 residues. Trimming removed 0 bases at V and 2 bases at J, with 17 bases between. Germline assignment: CDR1 LNHNV and CDR2 YYDKDF (reference sequence). The CDR3 spells CATSRDQAGASTYEQYF. The CDR3 DNA sequence: TGTGCCACCAGCAGAGATCAGGCGGGGGCTTCCACCTACGAGCAGTACTTC.

The V gene is TRBV9, the J gene TRBJ2-1; 7 bases match TRBD1. This CDR3 spans 13 amino acids. Unmatched junction bases numbered 5, after V lost 3 bases and J lost 8 bases. Germline V gene lookup returns CDR1 SGDLS and CDR2 YYNGEE. The CDR3 DNA sequence: TGTGCCAGCAGCGCCAACAGGGGTGATGAGCAGTTCTTC. Translation gives CASSANRGDEQFF.

The chain couples TRBV6-5 to TRBJ2-2, with 9 bases that match TRBD1. The CDR3 covers 17 residues. V gave up 2 bases and J gave up 4 bases; unmatched junction bases: 8. Germline CDR1 and CDR2: MNHEY and SVGAGI. The CDR3 loop reads CASSYRDRVTRTGELFF. In DNA form, the CDR3 reads TGTGCCAGCAGTTACCGGGACAGGGTAACTCGCACCGGGGAGCTGTTTTTT.

The chain is built from TRBV9 and TRBJ2-5, with TRBD1 matching 8 bases. The trim removed 0 bases at V and 5 bases at J, leaving 6 bases unmatched. The germline V gene has CDR1 SGDLS and CDR2 YYNGEE. The CDR3 has 15 residues. The CDR3 here is CASSVETGGWETQYF. The CDR3 nucleotides are TGTGCCAGCAGCGTAGAAACAGGGGGATGGGAGACCCAGTACTTC.

The rearrangement joins TRBV20-1 to TRBJ2-7; D gene unclear. The germline V gene encodes CDR1 DFQATT and CDR2 SNEGSKA (reference sequence). Trimming took 0 bases from V and 3 from J, leaving 9 bases between them. CDR3 size: 13 residues. Here the CDR3 reads CSARDPRNYEQYF. The CDR3 bases are TGCAGTGCTAGAGATCCCAGGAACTACGAGCAGTACTTC.

The gene calls are TRBV13 and TRBJ2-3; 11 bases fit TRBD2. Germline CDR1 reads PRHDT; CDR2 reads FYEKMQ (reference sequence). V gave up 9 bases and J gave up 3 bases; unmatched junction bases: 8. The CDR3 is made up of 15 amino acids. Here the CDR3 DNA reads TGTGCCAGTCTAGCGGGGGGTAGCCGGACAGATACGCAGTATTTT. It is translated as CASLAGGSRTDTQYF.

The chain employs TRBV12-5 and TRBJ2-1; D gene ambiguous. The V and J ends lost 5 bases and 6 bases respectively, with 8 bases between them. Germline CDR1 LGHNT, CDR2 FRNRAP. The CDR3 totals 12 residues. The CDR3 is CASGVLVNEQFF. The CDR3 DNA is TGTGCTAGTGGTGTCCTCGTCAATGAGCAGTTCTTC.

The chain's CDR3 is CSVETSGYNEQFF. CDR3 nucleotides: TGCAGCGTTGAAACTAGCGGTTACAATGAGCAGTTCTTC. The chain couples TRBV29-1 to TRBJ2-1; 8 bases fit TRBD2. The germline gives CDR1 SQVTM, CDR2 ANQGSEA. The CDR3 covers 13 residues. J lost 4 bases, V lost 2 bases, and 1 base had no gene match.

The rearrangement links TRBV6-1 to TRBJ2-5, with 12 bases that match TRBD1. Germline V CDR1 and CDR2: MNHNS, SASEGT. The CDR3 runs 17 residues. V shed 6 bases, J shed 5 bases, and the junction held 13 bases outside the gene matches. Here the CDR3 reads CASSLRRDRGRGETQYF. In DNA, the CDR3 is TGTGCCAGCAGCCTCCGCCGGGACAGGGGGCGCGGTGAGACCCAGTACTTC.

This chain connects TRBV27 to TRBJ1-2; 7 nucleotides agree with TRBD1. The length of the CDR3 is 14 residues. Germline trimming cut 5 bases from V and 7 bases from J; bases unmatched to any gene: 10. Looked up from germline, CDR1 is MNHEY and CDR2 is SMNVEV (reference sequence). In DNA form, the CDR3 reads TGTGCCAGCAGTCCAGGGGGGGCGCGGGGTGGCTACACCTTC. Residues: CASSPGGARGGYTF.

The rearrangement joins TRBV30 to TRBJ2-3; 9 bases are a match to TRBD2. The CDR3 covers 19 residues. Germline V CDR1 and CDR2: GTSNPN, SVGIG (reference sequence). Trimming cost V 2 bases and J 4 bases; bases outside gene matches: 19. The CDR3 loop is CAWSYPPYGGRASADTQYF. For the CDR3, the DNA is TGTGCCTGGAGTTACCCCCCTTACGGCGGGAGGGCCTCGGCAGATACGCAGTATTTT. Supplemented by reference TRBV30 and TRBJ2-3, the full variable domain reads SQTIHQWPATLVQPVGSPLSLECTVEGTSNPNLYWYRQAAGRGLQLLFYSVGIGQISSEVPQNLSASRPQDRQFILSSKKLLLSDSGFYLCAWSYPPYGGRASADTQYFGPGTRLTVL.

The chain combines TRBV3-1 with TRBJ2-7; no definite D call. The V gene's germline CDR1 is LGHDT and CDR2 YNNKEL (reference sequence). Trimming shortened V by 4 bases and J by 6 bases, and 10 bases separated the two germline ends. The CDR3 length is 12 residues. In DNA form, the CDR3 reads TGTGCCAGCAGCCCCCCCGGGTTCGAGCAGTACTTC. Protein sequence: CASSPPGFEQYF.

The V gene is TRBV27, the J gene TRBJ1-2; D uncertain. Germline V CDR1 and CDR2: MNHEY, SMNVEV (reference sequence). The CDR3 sequence is 15 residues long. V was clipped by 2 bases and J by 7 bases, with 17 bases between them. Written as DNA, the CDR3 is TGTGCCAGCAGTTTAACAAACAGTCGGTTTGGTGGCTACACCTTC. Amino acid sequence: CASSLTNSRFGGYTF.

As DNA, the CDR3 is TGTGCCAGCAGTTTATCGGAGCTAGGGGTGAATGAGCAGTTCTTC. It encodes CASSLSELGVNEQFF. The chain employs TRBV27 and TRBJ2-1, with a possible D match to TRBD1 (5 bases). The CDR3 is 15 residues long. CDR1 and CDR2 from the germline V gene are MNHEY and SMNVEV (reference sequence). Trimming stripped 0 bases from V and 7 bases from J, with 13 bases between.

The CDR3 region has the DNA TGCGCCAGCAGCCCGGAGGCTAGCGGGAGCTCCTACAATGAGCAGTTCTTC. Encoded protein: CASSPEASGSSYNEQFF. The chain is built from TRBV5-1 and TRBJ2-1; the match to TRBD2 covers 10 bases. The V and J ends lost 4 bases and 0 bases, in that order; junction bases with no gene match: 7. Germline V gives CDR1 SGHRS, CDR2 YFSETQ. CDR3 length: 17 amino acids.

V usage is TRBV13 and J usage is TRBJ2-1, with 11 bases lining up with TRBD2. V dropped 6 bases and J dropped 4; count of bases not matched to a gene: 8. This CDR3 is 16 amino acids long. The germline CDR1 and CDR2 sequences are PRHDT and FYEKMQ (reference sequence). The CDR3: CASRASGTSGYNEQFF. CDR3 DNA: TGTGCCAGCAGAGCATCCGGGACTAGCGGATACAATGAGCAGTTCTTC. Full variable domain (remainder filled in from reference TRBV13 and TRBJ2-1): AAGVIQSPRHLIKEKRETATLKCYPIPRHDTVYWYQQGPGQDPQFLISFYEKMQSDKGSIPDRFSAQQFSDYHSELNMSSLELGDSALYFCASRASGTSGYNEQFFGPGTRLTVL.

The chain employs TRBV6-5 and TRBJ2-5, with D possibly being TRBD2 (6 bases). The CDR3 covers 16 residues. Per germline, CDR1 MNHEY and CDR2 SVGAGI. Trimming took off 1 base at V and 2 bases at J, with 14 bases between the two ends. CDR3 DNA sequence: TGTGCCAGCAGTTACTTCGGGACTCTCCCTCAAGAGACCCAGTACTTC. Translating gives CASSYFGTLPQETQYF.

The chain has TRBV9 and TRBJ2-3; TRBD1 or TRBD2 may be the D gene (5 bases each). Trimming removed 6 bases at V and 2 bases at J, with 10 bases between. The length of the CDR3 is 13 residues. From germline, CDR1 is SGDLS and CDR2 YYNGEE. CDR3 loop: CASMGENTDTQYF. Written as DNA, the CDR3 is TGTGCCAGCATGGGGGAGAACACAGATACGCAGTATTTT.

The DNA of the CDR3 is TGTGCCAGCAGTGAAAACGTTGGTATCAATGAGCAGTTCTTC. Protein product: CASSENVGINEQFF. The V and J genes are TRBV6-1 and TRBJ2-1, with D hard to call. Per germline, CDR1 MNHNS and CDR2 SASEGT. V shed 2 bases and J shed 6 bases, with 11 bases lying between them. The CDR3 is 14 amino acids.

The chain couples TRBV14 to TRBJ2-2; D is unclear. Germline V gene lookup returns CDR1 SGHDN and CDR2 FVKESK. This CDR3 comprises 16 residues. V was pared by 1 base and J by 3 bases, with 12 bases between. CDR3: CASSQVTATYTGELFF. CDR3 DNA sequence: TGTGCCAGCAGCCAAGTGACGGCTACATACACCGGGGAGCTGTTTTTT.